The 3 T cell receptor beta chains given below trace back to one sample, sequenced in a study of blood T cell repertoires in COVID-19 (dated by TCRdb to the early 2020s). The method behind the library was the immunoSEQ multiplex PCR assay. TCRdb's version of the immuneACCESS table is confined to in-frame rearrangements and falls short of the full clone set. An unresolved V gene accounts for under half of the shortfall where checked; the remainder is of unknown origin. The sample table lists over 150,000 clones, 75% to 90% of them with a count of one. The ten largest clones take up under 3% of the sample. Sequencing was performed on peripheral blood. These receptors came from an older woman with acute or convalescent COVID-19.

The V gene is TRBV7-9, the J gene TRBJ1-5; D ambiguous. V dropped 1 base and J dropped 4 bases, with 11 bases sitting between them. From germline, CDR1 is SEHNR and CDR2 FQNEAQ (reference sequence). This CDR3 has 15 amino acids. The CDR3 spells CASSLESVGNQPQHF. CDR3 bases: TGTGCCAGCAGCTTAGAATCGGTCGGGAATCAGCCCCAGCATTTT.

For the CDR3, the DNA is TGTGCCAGCAGTTCGGGACAGGGGTTAAGGGAGCAGTACTTC. Protein: CASSSGQGLREQYF. The chain uses TRBV6-2 or TRBV6-3 and TRBJ2-7; 10 nucleotides line up with TRBD1. This CDR3 spans 14 amino acids. Trimming took 4 bases from V and 7 from J; bases not matched to a gene: 7. Germline lookup yields CDR1 MNHEY and CDR2 SVGEGT.

The J gene is TRBJ1-1, the V gene TRBV28; 9 bases are a match to TRBD1. CDR3 length: 15 amino acids. J gave up 6 bases and V 5 bases, and 10 bases lay outside the gene matches. CDR1 and CDR2 (germline): MDHEN, SYDVKM. In nucleotides, the CDR3 is TGTGCCAGCAGTATACCGGGACAGGGCCCGGCTGAAGCTTTCTTT. It translates to CASSIPGQGPAEAFF. Looking up the rest from reference TRBV28 and TRBJ1-1 gives the full variable domain: DVKVTQSSRYLVKRTGEKVFLECVQDMDHENMFWYRQDPGLGLRLIYFSYDVKMKEKGDIPEGYSVSREKKERFSLILESASTNQTSMYLCASSIPGQGPAEAFFGQGTRLTVV.